Listed here are 24 T cell receptor beta chains from one sample, sequenced in a study of identical twins. TCRdb re-called the 5' RACE reads with MiXCR, one entry per CDR3 protein. Here the sample spans 1.5 million to 2 million distinct CDR3 sequences, 32% being singletons. Sequences were obtained from cord blood. These receptors originate from a newborn girl in good health.

The V call is TRBV7-2, the J call TRBJ2-1; perhaps TRBD2 as D (5 bases). The V gene's germline CDR1 is SGHTA and CDR2 FQGNSA. The CDR3 has 13 amino acids. V gave up 2 bases and J gave up 9 bases, with 11 bases separating them. This CDR3 is CASSLLIRGEQFF. The CDR3 region has the DNA TGTGCCAGCAGCTTACTTATCCGGGGTGAGCAGTTCTTC.

This clonotype was counted between two and nine times. The chain has TRBV18 and TRBJ2-3, with 10 bases identical to TRBD1. CDR1 is KGHSH and CDR2 is LQKENI in the germline V gene. CDR3 length equals 16 residues. J lost 1 base, V lost 5 bases, and 6 bases had no gene match. The CDR3 DNA reads as TGTGCCAGCTCAGCACAAGGACAGGGGGGCACAGATACGCAGTATTTT. This gives the protein CASSAQGQGGTDTQYF.

The chain links TRBV20-1 to TRBJ2-1; D possibly corresponds to TRBD2 (5 bases). Looked up from germline, CDR1 is DFQATT and CDR2 is SNEGSKA (reference sequence). Trimming stripped 4 bases from V and 12 bases from J, with 22 bases between. The CDR3 totals 14 residues. As DNA, the CDR3 is TGCAGTGCTATACGGGAAGGCGTGACACATAGGCAGTTCTTC. Its protein product is CSAIREGVTHRQFF.

A remark on this clonotype: This could be a read error, since a much larger clone is one nucleotide away. The genes are TRBV6-2 or TRBV6-3 and TRBJ2-4; D is undetermined. Matching the DNA end better, TRBJ2-7 makes the J call doubtful. From germline, CDR1 is MNHEY and CDR2 SVGEGT. The CDR3 totals 11 residues. Here the CDR3 reads CASSHGSEQYF. CDR3 nucleotides: TGTGCCAGCAGCCACGGATCCGAGCAGTACTTC.

This clonotype turned up a few times. V gene TRBV27 combines with J gene TRBJ1-2, with D unclear. The CDR3 runs to 12 residues. Deletions cut 5 bases from V and 4 bases from J, with 8 bases between. From germline, CDR1 is MNHEY and CDR2 SMNVEV (reference sequence). The CDR3 nucleotides are TGTGCCAGCAGTAACAGTCCCTATGGCTACACCTTC. It encodes CASSNSPYGYTF.

The chain combines TRBV2 with TRBJ2-3; D perhaps matches TRBD1 (5 bases). From germline, CDR1 is SNHLY and CDR2 FYNNEI. Trimming pared 0 bases from V and 0 bases from J, leaving 10 bases between. CDR3 length: 16 amino acids. CDR3 amino acids: CASSEALPGSTDTQYF. In DNA, the CDR3 is TGTGCCAGCAGTGAAGCGCTTCCAGGGAGCACAGATACGCAGTATTTT.

This chain links TRBV28 with TRBJ2-5; 10 bases match TRBD1. The J call may be wrong; the DNA end is better matched by TRBJ2-7. The germline V gene encodes CDR1 MDHEN and CDR2 SYDVKM. The CDR3 contains 18 residues. CDR3 amino acids: CASSPNPRGQGIKYEQYF. The CDR3 DNA is TGTGCCAGCAGTCCAAACCCAAGGGGACAGGGGATCAAATACGAGCAGTACTTC.

This chain uses TRBV20-1 with TRBJ2-3; D is perhaps TRBD2 (6 bases). V gave up 0 bases and J gave up 3 bases, with 16 bases separating them. Germline loops: CDR1 DFQATT, CDR2 SNEGSKA (reference sequence). The CDR3 contains 16 residues. Here the CDR3 reads CSARDTWGGATDTQYF. The CDR3 DNA follows: TGCAGTGCTAGAGATACGTGGGGCGGGGCGACAGATACGCAGTATTTT.

This clonotype was recorded once. This may be a read error, as it is one base from a much larger clone. V is TRBV5-1 and J is TRBJ2-1; D possibly uses TRBD1 or TRBD2 (5 bases each). The better agreement between TRBJ2-7 and the DNA end casts doubt on the J call. The CDR3 loop spans 15 amino acids. CDR1 SGHRS and CDR2 YFSETQ come from the germline V gene. This CDR3 reads CASSLDGASYNEQYF. The CDR3 DNA is TGCGCCAGCAGCTTGGACGGGGCTTCCTACAATGAGCAGTACTTC.

The gene calls are TRBV11-2 and TRBJ2-3; 11 nucleotides agree with TRBD2. Germline V gene data show CDR1 as SGHAT and CDR2 as FQNNGV. V lost 5 bases and J lost 4; bases outside the gene matches: 11. The CDR3 length is 17 residues. CDR3 protein: CASSRTSGRTGADTQYF. In DNA, the CDR3 is TGTGCCAGCAGCCGGACTAGCGGGCGGACGGGGGCAGATACGCAGTATTTT.

In this sample, this clonotype turned up many times. This chain joins TRBV27 and TRBJ2-7; D perhaps matches TRBD1 (5 bases). The germline V gene has CDR1 MNHEY and CDR2 SMNVEV (reference sequence). The V end lost 6 bases, the J end lost 4 bases, and 10 bases lay between the germline ends. The CDR3 consists of 12 residues. The CDR3 bases are TGTGCCAGCAGCGTAACAGGATACGAGCAGTACTTC. Amino acids: CASSVTGYEQYF.

The chain couples TRBV7-9 to TRBJ2-3, with TRBD2 matching 13 bases. CDR1 SEHNR and CDR2 FQNEAQ come from the germline V gene (reference sequence). V gave up 0 bases and J gave up 4 bases; unmatched junction bases: 4. The CDR3 is 17 residues long. The CDR3 spells CASSLAGTSGVPDTQYF. The CDR3 DNA sequence: TGTGCCAGCAGCTTAGCTGGGACTAGCGGGGTCCCAGATACGCAGTATTTT.

The chain couples TRBV25-1 to TRBJ2-5, with 10 nucleotides matching TRBD2. Trimming removed 2 bases from V and 11 bases from J; junction bases left unmatched: 11. This CDR3 has 15 amino acids. Germline CDR1 reads MGHDK; CDR2 reads SYGVNS. CDR3 nucleotides: TGTGCCAGCAGTGAAGCTAGCGGGAGCTCACGGGAGCAGTACTTC. As protein: CASSEASGSSREQYF.

A note on this clonotype: An end of the junction does not agree with germline; a read error may underlie this. The CDR3 protein is CTSRMLDSSYNEQFF. The CDR3 DNA sequence: TGTACCAGCAGGATGCTTGACAGTTCCTACAATGAGCAGTTCTTC. This sequence joins TRBV28 and TRBJ2-1; the D gene is possibly TRBD1 (5 bases). The CDR3 is 15 amino acids. Germline V CDR1 and CDR2: MDHEN, SYDVKM.

The rearrangement links TRBV7-8 to TRBJ2-7, with 8 bases fitting TRBD2. Germline V gene lookup returns CDR1 SGHVS and CDR2 FQNEAQ. The trim removed 6 bases at V and 10 bases at J, leaving 14 bases unmatched. This CDR3 has 14 residues. CDR3 nucleotides: TGTGCCAGCAGGCTGAGAAGCGGGGGAGAGGCCCAGTACTTC. Protein sequence: CASRLRSGGEAQYF.

This sequence joins TRBV10-3 and TRBJ2-3; 9 bases agree with TRBD1. J gave up 0 bases and V 11 bases, and 15 bases lay outside the gene matches. Germline lookup yields CDR1 ENHRY and CDR2 SYGVKD. This CDR3 comprises 17 residues. CDR3 in amino acids: CAATGGPGQHSTDTQYF. The CDR3 DNA reads as TGTGCCGCCACAGGGGGCCCCGGACAACATAGCACAGATACGCAGTATTTT.

This clonotype was observed a few times. The chain combines TRBV10-3 with TRBJ1-4; 7 nucleotides agree with TRBD1. The ends lost 4 bases at V and 5 bases at J; junction bases unmatched: 13. The germline V gene has CDR1 ENHRY and CDR2 SYGVKD. This CDR3 region has 17 residues. The CDR3 sequence: CAISAWRGGDQNEKLFF. DNA of the CDR3: TGTGCCATCAGTGCATGGAGAGGGGGCGACCAAAATGAAAAACTGTTTTTT.

On this clonotype itself: This may be a read error: a much more frequent sequence differs by one nucleotide. The CDR3 loop is CASSLYPSDTQYF. The CDR3 bases are TGTGCCAGCAGTTTATACCCCTCGGATACGCAGTATTTT. The chain is built from TRBV27 and TRBJ2-3; D is unclear. The CDR3 is 13 amino acids. CDR1 is MNHEY and CDR2 is SMNVEV in the germline V gene (reference sequence). V was shortened by 1 base and J by 6 bases, with 8 bases between the two germline ends.

Worth noting for this clonotype: The junction does not match germline at one end; this may be a read error. The CDR3 loop reads CASSRLAGGYTQSF. CDR3 in DNA: TGTGCCAGCAGTAGACTAGCGGGGGGATATACGCAGTCTTTT. The rearrangement uses TRBV3-1 and TRBJ2-3, with 13 nucleotides matching TRBD2. The V gene's germline CDR1 is LGHDT and CDR2 YNNKEL (reference sequence). This CDR3 region has 14 residues.

This clonotype occurred a few times. The chain couples TRBV20-1 to TRBJ1-5; 11 nucleotides align to TRBD1. With 0 bases clipped from V and 0 bases from J, the junction kept 7 bases outside the gene matches. CDR3 length: 18 residues. CDR1 and CDR2 from the germline V gene are DFQATT and SNEGSKA (reference sequence). CDR3 amino acids: CSARDRTGGQYSNQPQHF. The CDR3 nucleotides are TGCAGTGCTAGAGATCGGACAGGGGGCCAGTATAGCAATCAGCCCCAGCATTTT.

This chain links TRBV29-1 with TRBJ2-7; D unresolved. This CDR3 comprises 9 residues. V lost 4 bases and J lost 7, with 5 bases in between. From germline, CDR1 is SQVTM and CDR2 ANQGSEA. In DNA form, the CDR3 reads TGCAGCGTTGTATCTGAGCAGTACTTC. This sequence encodes CSVVSEQYF.

This clonotype was counted ten times or more. This chain connects TRBV24-1 to TRBJ2-1, with a tentative D call TRBD1 (6 bases). V lost 10 bases and J lost 2, with 11 bases in between. The germline V gene encodes CDR1 KGHDR and CDR2 SFDVKD. This CDR3 has 13 residues. The CDR3 coding sequence is TGTGCCACTCAGGGGACCGCCTACAATGAGCAGTTCTTC. Translated, it gives CATQGTAYNEQFF.

CDR3 coding DNA: TGTGCCAGCAGCTTAGCACAGTGGGGGGCCAAAGATACGCAGTATTTT. Protein product: CASSLAQWGAKDTQYF. V is TRBV7-2 and J is TRBJ2-3; D may match TRBD1 or TRBD2 (6 bases each). V gave up 0 bases and J gave up 5 bases, with 15 bases separating them. This CDR3 has 16 amino acids. The germline V gene has CDR1 SGHTA and CDR2 FQGNSA.

This clonotype was seen a handful of times. The chain joins TRBV20-1 to TRBJ2-5; 7 bases are a match to TRBD2. This CDR3 is built from 15 residues. The germline V gene encodes CDR1 DFQATT and CDR2 SNEGSKA (reference sequence). V was clipped by 3 bases and J by 0 bases; unmatched bases: 7. The CDR3 spells CSASGGTIYQETQYF. As DNA, the CDR3 is TGCAGTGCTAGCGGGGGGACCATTTACCAAGAGACCCAGTACTTC.